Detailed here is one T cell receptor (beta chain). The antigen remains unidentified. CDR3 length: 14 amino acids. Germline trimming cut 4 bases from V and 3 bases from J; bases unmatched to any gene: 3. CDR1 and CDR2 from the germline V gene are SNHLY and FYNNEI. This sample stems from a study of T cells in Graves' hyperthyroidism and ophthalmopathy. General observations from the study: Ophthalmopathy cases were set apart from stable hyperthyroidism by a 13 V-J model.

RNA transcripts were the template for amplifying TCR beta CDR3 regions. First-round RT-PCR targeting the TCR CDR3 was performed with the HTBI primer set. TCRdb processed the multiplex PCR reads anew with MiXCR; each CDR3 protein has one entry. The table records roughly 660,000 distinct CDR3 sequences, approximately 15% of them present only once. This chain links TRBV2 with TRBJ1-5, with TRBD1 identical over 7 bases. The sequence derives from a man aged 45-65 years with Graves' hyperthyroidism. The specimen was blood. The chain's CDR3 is CASSGGQYNQPQHF. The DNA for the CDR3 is TGTGCCAGCAGTGGGGGACAGTACAATCAGCCCCAGCATTTT.